The text below deals with one TCR beta chain. Its antigen is as yet unknown. All of the isolated RNA was reverse transcribed, so expressed TCRB transcripts were sequenced. The data were produced by immunoSEQ multiplex PCR, yet TCRdb's version contains in-frame clones alone and is incomplete. This table holds 600,000 to 750,000 clones, 12% found once. This record comes from a study of beta chain features in type 1 diabetes. Study observations and caveats: Among all four CD4+ subsets, Type 1 diabetes patients had TCRB CDR3s that were moderately but significantly shorter.

The germline V gene has CDR1 SGHTA and CDR2 FQGNSA. V lost 5 bases and J 4 bases, leaving 13 bases between the germline ends. This CDR3 has 14 amino acids. The chain is built from TRBV7-2 and TRBJ2-3, with D maybe TRBD2 (5 bases). The origin of this receptor is a man aged 30 to 45 with type 1 diabetes. Sequencing was carried out using naive CD4+ T cells from blood. The CDR3 spells CASSLSRGADTQYF. The DNA for the CDR3 is TGTGCCAGCAGCCTAAGTCGGGGAGCAGATACGCAGTATTTT.